The rows below give T cell receptor beta chains drawn from one sample of a study of blood T cell repertoires in COVID-19. Generated by immunoSEQ multiplex PCR, the TCRdb table keeps only in-frame clones and is missing some. The sample lists tens of thousands of clones; roughly four fifths were seen once. The sequencing input was peripheral blood. The source is a man aged 60 to 75 with acute or convalescent COVID-19. Both conserved end residues are part of each CDR3.

J: TRBJ2-5; length: 16; V: TRBV24-1; CDR3: CATSAPTGEFEETQYF
J: TRBJ2-3; length: 15; V: TRBV9; CDR3: CASSPRQRGTDTQYF
J: TRBJ2-7; length: 15; V: TRBV5-1; CDR3: CASSRWTGGNYEQYF
J: TRBJ2-3; length: 17; V: TRBV19; CDR3: CASSKRAAFSSTDTQYF
J: TRBJ2-2; length: 16; V: TRBV4-2; CDR3: CASALGMAGGDGELFF
J: TRBJ1-1; length: 15; V: TRBV19; CDR3: CASHLGPTGVFEAFF
J: TRBJ2-3; length: 15; V: TRBV28; CDR3: CASSFEGSSTDTQYF
J: TRBJ2-5; length: 14; V: TRBV5-1; CDR3: CASSRTSGKETQYF
J: TRBJ1-6; length: 17; V: TRBV6-1; CDR3: CASSDPTKTGSISPLHF
J: TRBJ1-3; length: 15; V: TRBV5-4; CDR3: CASSVQGVAGNTIYF
J: TRBJ1-1; length: 13; V: TRBV14; CDR3: CASSLQANTEAFF